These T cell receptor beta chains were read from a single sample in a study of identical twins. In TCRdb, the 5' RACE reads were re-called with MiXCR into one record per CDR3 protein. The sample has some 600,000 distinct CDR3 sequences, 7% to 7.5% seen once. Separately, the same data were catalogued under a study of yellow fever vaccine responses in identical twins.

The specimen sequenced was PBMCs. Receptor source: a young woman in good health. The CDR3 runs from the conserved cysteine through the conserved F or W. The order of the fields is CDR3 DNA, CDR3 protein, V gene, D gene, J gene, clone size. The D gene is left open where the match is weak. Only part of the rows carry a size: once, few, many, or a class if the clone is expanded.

TGCGCCAGCAGCTTGGTTGCAGCAGCTCAAGAGGCCCAGTACTTC	CASSLVAAAQEAQYF	TRBV5-1	-	TRBJ2-5	-
TGTGCCACCAGTGATATAGCGGGGAGCGATACGCAGTATTTT	CATSDIAGSDTQYF	TRBV24-1	TRBD2	TRBJ2-3	many
TGCGCCAGCAGCCAAGATCCATATAATTCACCCCTCCACTTT	CASSQDPYNSPLHF	TRBV4-1	-	TRBJ1-6	-
TGCAGTGCTAGAGATCGAGCGGAATACGAGCAGTACTTC	CSARDRAEYEQYF	TRBV20-1	-	TRBJ2-7	many
TGCAGTGCTAGGGCGGGGGTCTCTACTGAAAAACTGTTTTTT	CSARAGVSTEKLFF	TRBV20-1	-	TRBJ1-4	few
TGCAGCGTTGAAGATTCTAGCGGCAACTACGAGCAGTACTTC	CSVEDSSGNYEQYF	TRBV29-1	TRBD2	TRBJ2-7	few
TGCAGCGTGGGCGGGGGGGTAGGTTACGAGCAGTACTTC	CSVGGGVGYEQYF	TRBV29-1	TRBD2	TRBJ2-7	few
TGCAGCGCAGTCCTGATGGACAGCTACGAGCAGTACTTC	CSAVLMDSYEQYF	TRBV29-1	-	TRBJ2-7	many
TGTGCCACCCGGGACAGGGGAAGGGGAATAGTGGTTACTGAAGCTTTCTTT	CATRDRGRGIVVTEAFF	TRBV10-3	TRBD1	TRBJ1-1	-
TGCGCCAGCAGACAGGGGACGATAACCTCCCAAGAGACCCAGTACTTC	CASRQGTITSQETQYF	TRBV10-2	TRBD1	TRBJ2-5	few
TGTGCCAGCAGTGACCGGACAGGGCGGCTTACGCAGTATTTT	CASSDRTGRLTQYF	TRBV2	TRBD1	TRBJ2-3	-
TGTGCCAGCAGACCCCGACTCAGCACCGGGGAGCTGTTTTTT	CASRPRLSTGELFF	TRBV6-2/TRBV6-3	-	TRBJ2-2	-
TGTGCCAGCAGCCGCACAGGGGAAGCTTTCTTT	CASSRTGEAFF	TRBV12-3/TRBV12-4	-	TRBJ1-1	few
TGTGCCAGCAGGAAAGACAATGAGCAGTTCTTC	CASRKDNEQFF	TRBV6-5	-	TRBJ2-1	-
TGCGCCAGCAGCCAAGATGTGCGGAGAACTACTACAGATACGCAGTATTTT	CASSQDVRRTTTDTQYF	TRBV4-1	-	TRBJ2-3	-
TGCGCCAGCAGCCAGGGACTAGCGGGAGGCGGAGGGGAGACCCAGTACTTC	CASSQGLAGGGGETQYF	TRBV4-1	TRBD2	TRBJ2-5	few
TGTGCCAGCAGCCCGGAGACTAGCGGGATGTACTTCTTC	CASSPETSGMYFF	TRBV3-1	TRBD2	TRBJ2-1	few
TGTGCCAGCAGCCGGGACAGGGGAAACATTCAGTACTTC	CASSRDRGNIQYF	TRBV7-9	TRBD1	TRBJ2-4	-
TGTGCCAGCAGCCACCGGGGGGAGGGGGAGACCCAGTACTTC	CASSHRGEGETQYF	TRBV3-1	TRBD2	TRBJ2-5	-
TGTGCCACCAGCAGAGGAGGGACTAGCGGGAGTCCCGAGCAGTACTTC	CATSRGGTSGSPEQYF	TRBV15	TRBD2	TRBJ2-7	few
TGTGCCAGCAGTGCTGGTTTAGAGGTCGCGTTCTTC	CASSAGLEVAFF	TRBV12-3/TRBV12-4	-	TRBJ2-1	many
TGTGCCAGCAGCTTAGCGGGGACGCAAGGGACAAATACGCAGTATTTT	CASSLAGTQGTNTQYF	TRBV7-9	-	TRBJ2-3	few
TGTGCCAGTGGAACCAGACAGGGGGGGCCACAAGAGACCCAGTACTTC	CASGTRQGGPQETQYF	TRBV6-1	TRBD1	TRBJ2-5	few
TGCGCCAGCAGCCAAGCCCGGGGCCCTGGGTACAATGAGCAGTTCTTC	CASSQARGPGYNEQFF	TRBV4-1	-	TRBJ2-1	few
TGTGCCAGCCTGGGACTAGCGGGTGTCACAGATACGCAGTATTTT	CASLGLAGVTDTQYF	TRBV12-3/TRBV12-4	TRBD2	TRBJ2-3	many
TGTGCCAGCAGCTCCCTTTCTACTGGGGCCAACGTCCTGACTTTC	CASSSLSTGANVLTF	TRBV11-2	-	TRBJ2-6	many
TGCGCCAGCATATCAGAGACAGGGGCCAACACTGAAGCTTTCTTT	CASISETGANTEAFF	TRBV5-1	TRBD1	TRBJ1-1	many
TGTGCCAGCAGTATGGGACAGCCGAACACTGAAGCTTTCTTT	CASSMGQPNTEAFF	TRBV28	TRBD1	TRBJ1-1	many
TGCGCCAGCAGTCAATCCCCTAGGCCCACTGGGAGCACAGATACGCAGTATTTT	CASSQSPRPTGSTDTQYF	TRBV23-1	-	TRBJ2-3	-
TGTGCCAGCAGCTTAGATCAGACTAGCGGGAGCCCCACAGATACGCAGTATTTT	CASSLDQTSGSPTDTQYF	TRBV11-2	TRBD2	TRBJ2-3	once
TGTGCCAGCGGTCTAGGGGCTAGCGGTTCCTACGAGCAGTACTTC	CASGLGASGSYEQYF	TRBV7-3	TRBD2	TRBJ2-7	few
TGTGCCAGCAGCTTAAGGGCCCTGGACTATGGCTACACCTTC	CASSLRALDYGYTF	TRBV7-8	-	TRBJ1-2	-
TGTGCCAGCAGTACGGGACAGGGGGCCACCGGGGAGCTGTTTTTT	CASSTGQGATGELFF	TRBV7-7	TRBD1	TRBJ2-2	-
TGTGCCAGCAGTTCGGGCGGGACACCGCCCGGGGAGCTGTTTTTT	CASSSGGTPPGELFF	TRBV28	-	TRBJ2-2	few
TGTGCCAGCAGCACAGGACCCTCACGGGAGCAGTACTTC	CASSTGPSREQYF	TRBV7-8	-	TRBJ2-7	few
TGCGCCAGCACCGAGACAGGGGAATATGGCTACACCTTC	CASTETGEYGYTF	TRBV10-2	TRBD1	TRBJ1-2	few
TGTGCCAGCAGTGTGGTCGGGGGGGCCGGGACAGATACGCAGTATTTT	CASSVVGGAGTDTQYF	TRBV2	TRBD2	TRBJ2-3	many
TGCAGTGCTAGAGGGATCCGGGACAGGGGGAGTTTTGGCTACACCTTC	CSARGIRDRGSFGYTF	TRBV20-1	TRBD1	TRBJ1-2	-
TGTGCCAGCAGTGAACAGGGGGCCAATGGCTACACCTTC	CASSEQGANGYTF	TRBV6-1	TRBD1	TRBJ1-2	many
TGTGCCAGCAGCCAAGCCAAGGACGGGACTTTCTTT	CASSQAKDGTFF	TRBV3-1	-	TRBJ1-1	few
TGTGCCAGCAGTTCAAGCGGGGCCGGCAATGAGCAGTTCTTC	CASSSSGAGNEQFF	TRBV12-3/TRBV12-4	TRBD2	TRBJ2-1	many
TGTGCCACCAGTGAAGTAGGACTAGCGGGAGGTCGCAATGAGCAGTTCTTC	CATSEVGLAGGRNEQFF	TRBV24-1	TRBD2	TRBJ2-1	-
TGTGCCATCAGTGCCGGGACGCTCGGAGTCAATGAGCAGTTCTTC	CAISAGTLGVNEQFF	TRBV10-3	-	TRBJ2-1	few
TGTGCCAGCAGCGAAACGATGCCGGGACACTCCTACCACGAGCAGTACTTC	CASSETMPGHSYHEQYF	TRBV14	-	TRBJ2-7	-
TGTGCCACCAGTGAGACAGTGGAGACCCAGTACTTC	CATSETVETQYF	TRBV24-1	-	TRBJ2-5	-
TGTGCCAGCAGTTCAAACGTTCGGGGCAACTATGGCTACACCTTC	CASSSNVRGNYGYTF	TRBV12-3/TRBV12-4	-	TRBJ1-2	-
TGCGCCAGCAGCTTGGAGGGACTGCTTAATGAAAAACTGTTTTTT	CASSLEGLLNEKLFF	TRBV5-1	-	TRBJ1-4	many
TGTGCCATCAGGCCTTTACAGGGGAGCACAGATACGCAGTATTTT	CAIRPLQGSTDTQYF	TRBV10-3	TRBD1	TRBJ2-3	-
TGTGCCAGCAGTTACGTAGTAGCGGGAGTACCTTTCACAGATACGCAGTATTTT	CASSYVVAGVPFTDTQYF	TRBV6-5	TRBD2	TRBJ2-3	few
TGCGCCAGCAGCTTGGACGGGGGGCAAGAGACCCAGTACTTC	CASSLDGGQETQYF	TRBV5-1	TRBD2	TRBJ2-5	-
TGCGCCAGCAGCCAAGAAGGGACTAGAGCAGATACGCAGTATTTT	CASSQEGTRADTQYF	TRBV4-1	TRBD2	TRBJ2-3	few
TGTGCCAGCAGCTTAAGCATTCCGTCGGAGACCCAGTACTTC	CASSLSIPSETQYF	TRBV11-2	-	TRBJ2-5	few
TGCAGTGCTAGAGAATCGACTCCCAGGGGCAGCGATGAGCAGTTCTTC	CSARESTPRGSDEQFF	TRBV20-1	-	TRBJ2-1	few
TGTGCCAGCTCGCGCGGACAGCACCCTAAAGAGACCCAGTACTTC	CASSRGQHPKETQYF	TRBV18	-	TRBJ2-5	-
TGTGCCATCGCAGGGGACGATAAAATCTCCTACAATGAGCAGTTCTTC	CAIAGDDKISYNEQFF	TRBV10-3	-	TRBJ2-1	-